Sequencing of this T cell receptor beta chain was carried out in a study of T cell responses to AZD1222 COVID-19 vaccine. Points from the study as a whole: Clonal diversity was possibly underestimated; the donors were predominantly white British and more often female.

Assay used: immunoSEQ multiplex PCR; TCRdb lists only in-frame clones, some missing. The sample holds about 120,000 clones; approximately 86% are singletons and the top ten take 3%. This clone was seen a few times. Its antigen is unknown. The source is an adult who received the AZD1222 COVID-19 vaccine. Specimen: peripheral blood, collected 28 days after the second AZD1222 dose.

CDR3 residues: CSVDTGNTEAFF. The CDR3 DNA reads as TGCAGCGTTGACACAGGGAACACTGAAGCTTTCTTT. The V and J genes are TRBV29-1 and TRBJ1-1, with D possibly TRBD1 on 5 matching bases. Trimming cost V 3 bases and J 1 base, with 6 bases left between them. This CDR3 comprises 12 residues. Germline V gene sequence: CDR1 SQVTM, CDR2 ANQGSEA.